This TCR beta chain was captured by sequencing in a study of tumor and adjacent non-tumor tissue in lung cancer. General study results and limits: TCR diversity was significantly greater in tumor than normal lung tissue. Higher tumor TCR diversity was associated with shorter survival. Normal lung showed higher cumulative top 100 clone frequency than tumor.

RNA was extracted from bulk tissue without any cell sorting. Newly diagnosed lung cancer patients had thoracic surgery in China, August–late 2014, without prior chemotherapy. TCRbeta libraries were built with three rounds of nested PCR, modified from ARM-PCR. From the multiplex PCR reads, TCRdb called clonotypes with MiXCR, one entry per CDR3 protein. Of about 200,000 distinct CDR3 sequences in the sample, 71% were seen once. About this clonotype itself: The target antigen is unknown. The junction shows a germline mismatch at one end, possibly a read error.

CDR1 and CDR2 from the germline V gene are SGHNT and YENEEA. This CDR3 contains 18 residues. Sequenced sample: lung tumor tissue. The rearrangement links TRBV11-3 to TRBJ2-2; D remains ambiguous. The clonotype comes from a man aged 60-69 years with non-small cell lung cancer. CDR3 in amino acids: CASSPPFALRPNTEELFF. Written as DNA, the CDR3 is TGTGCCAGCAGCCCCCCATTCGCGCTAAGACCGAACACCGAGGAGCTGTTTTTT.